This entry lists 2 T cell receptor beta chains sequenced from one sample in a study of blood T cell repertoires in COVID-19. The assay was immunoSEQ multiplex PCR, and TCRdb's table has in-frame clones only and misses some. The sample gives around 35,000 clones, 81% of which show up once; about 3% is in the top ten. Sequencing used peripheral blood. The receptors were gathered from a man between 65 and 85 years old with COVID-19, enrolled during active disease.

V is TRBV5-1 and J is TRBJ2-2, with 10 positions matching TRBD1. From germline, CDR1 is SGHRS and CDR2 YFSETQ. J gave up 5 bases and V 0 bases, and 7 bases lay outside the gene matches. This CDR3 is 17 amino acids long. The CDR3 bases are TGCGCCAGCAGCTTGGAGACAGGGGGCTTCGGAACCGGGGAGCTGTTTTTT. Residues: CASSLETGGFGTGELFF.

The chain carries TRBV28 and TRBJ2-7, with 7 bases that match TRBD1. The germline CDR1 and CDR2 sequences are MDHEN and SYDVKM. After removal of 2 bases from V and 2 bases from J, the junction contained 3 bases not matched to a gene. This CDR3 spans 14 amino acids. CDR3 DNA: TGTGCCAGCAGTTTAACAGGGGATACCTACGAGCAGTACTTC. It translates to CASSLTGDTYEQYF.